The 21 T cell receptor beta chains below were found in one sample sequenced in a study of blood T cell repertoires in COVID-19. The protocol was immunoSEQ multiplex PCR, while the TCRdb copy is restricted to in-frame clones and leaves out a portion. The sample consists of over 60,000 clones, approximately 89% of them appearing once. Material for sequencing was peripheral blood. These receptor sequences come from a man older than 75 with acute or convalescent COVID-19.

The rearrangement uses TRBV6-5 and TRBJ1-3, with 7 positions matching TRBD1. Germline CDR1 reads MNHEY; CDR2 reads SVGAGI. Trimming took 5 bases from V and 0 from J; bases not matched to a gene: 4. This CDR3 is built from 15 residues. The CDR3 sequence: CASSPGQSSGNTIYF. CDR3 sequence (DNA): TGTGCCAGCAGTCCGGGACAGAGCTCTGGAAACACCATATATTTT.

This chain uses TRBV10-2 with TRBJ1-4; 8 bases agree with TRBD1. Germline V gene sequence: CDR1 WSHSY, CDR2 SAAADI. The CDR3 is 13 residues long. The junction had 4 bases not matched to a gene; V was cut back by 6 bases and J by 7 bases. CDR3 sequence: CASRGQGPEKLFF. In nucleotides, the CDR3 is TGCGCCAGCAGAGGACAGGGACCTGAAAAACTGTTTTTT.

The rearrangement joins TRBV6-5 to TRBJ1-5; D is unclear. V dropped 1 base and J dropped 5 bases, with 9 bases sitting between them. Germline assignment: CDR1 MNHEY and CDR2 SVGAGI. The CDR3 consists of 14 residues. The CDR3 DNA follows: TGTGCCAGCAGTTACTTGGCACCCGATCAGCCCCAGCATTTT. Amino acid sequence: CASSYLAPDQPQHF.

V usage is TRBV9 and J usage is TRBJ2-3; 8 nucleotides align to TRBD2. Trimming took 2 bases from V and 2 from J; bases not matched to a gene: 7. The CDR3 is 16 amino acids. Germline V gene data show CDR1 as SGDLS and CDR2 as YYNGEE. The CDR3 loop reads CASSVQTSEATDTQYF. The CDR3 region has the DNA TGTGCCAGCAGCGTCCAGACTAGCGAGGCCACAGATACGCAGTATTTT.

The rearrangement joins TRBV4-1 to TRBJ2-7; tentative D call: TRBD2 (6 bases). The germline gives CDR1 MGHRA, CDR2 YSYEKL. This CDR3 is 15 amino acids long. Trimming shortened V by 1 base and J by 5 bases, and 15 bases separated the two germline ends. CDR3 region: CASSQVARRVDEQYF. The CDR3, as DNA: TGCGCCAGCAGCCAAGTGGCCAGGAGGGTTGACGAGCAGTACTTC.

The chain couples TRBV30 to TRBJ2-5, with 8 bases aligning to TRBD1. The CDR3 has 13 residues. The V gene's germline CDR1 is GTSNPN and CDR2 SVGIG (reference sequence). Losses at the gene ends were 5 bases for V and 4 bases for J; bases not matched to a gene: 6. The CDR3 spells CAWGIQGGETQYF. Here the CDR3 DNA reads TGTGCCTGGGGAATACAGGGGGGAGAGACCCAGTACTTC.

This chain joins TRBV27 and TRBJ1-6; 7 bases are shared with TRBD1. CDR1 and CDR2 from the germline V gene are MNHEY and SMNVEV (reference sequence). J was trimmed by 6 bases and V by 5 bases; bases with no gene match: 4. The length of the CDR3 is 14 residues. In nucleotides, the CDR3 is TGTGCCAGCAGTCCTGACAGGGTTAATTCACCCCTCCACTTT. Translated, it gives CASSPDRVNSPLHF.

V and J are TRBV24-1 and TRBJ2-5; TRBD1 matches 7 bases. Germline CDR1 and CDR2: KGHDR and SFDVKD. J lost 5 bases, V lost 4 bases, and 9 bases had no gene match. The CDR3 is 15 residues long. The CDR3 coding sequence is TGTGCCACCAGTGAGAGAGGGGGCATTAGGGAGACCCAGTACTTC. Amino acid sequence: CATSERGGIRETQYF.

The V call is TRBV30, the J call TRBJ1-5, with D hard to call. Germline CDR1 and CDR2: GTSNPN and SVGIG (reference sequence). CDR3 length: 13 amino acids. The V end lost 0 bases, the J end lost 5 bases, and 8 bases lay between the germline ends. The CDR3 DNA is TGTGCCTGGAGTGTAGCCACCGATCAGCCCCAGCATTTT. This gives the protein CAWSVATDQPQHF.

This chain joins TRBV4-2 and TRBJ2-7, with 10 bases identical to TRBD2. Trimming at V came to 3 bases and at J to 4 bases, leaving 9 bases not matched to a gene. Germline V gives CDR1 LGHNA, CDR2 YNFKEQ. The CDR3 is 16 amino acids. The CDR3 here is CASSQASGGAVYEQYF. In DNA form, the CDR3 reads TGTGCCAGCAGCCAGGCCAGCGGGGGGGCGGTTTACGAGCAGTACTTC.

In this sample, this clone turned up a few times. For the CDR3, the DNA is TGTGCCAGCGAGCCTCCGAGCGAGACCCAGTACTTC. It codes for CASEPPSETQYF. This sequence joins TRBV6-5 and TRBJ2-5; D is ambiguous. Germline CDR1 MNHEY, CDR2 SVGAGI. The CDR3 loop spans 12 amino acids. The germline V and J ends were trimmed by 8 bases and 5 bases, with 12 bases remaining between them.

CDR3 loop: CATSRGGRNYNEQFF. In nucleotides, the CDR3 is TGTGCCACCAGCAGAGGCGGGAGAAACTACAATGAGCAGTTCTTC. The gene calls are TRBV15 and TRBJ2-1; the match to TRBD2 covers 7 bases. The ends lost 1 base at V and 3 bases at J; junction bases unmatched: 3. Germline loops: CDR1 LNHNV, CDR2 YYDKDF (reference sequence). The CDR3 contains 15 residues.

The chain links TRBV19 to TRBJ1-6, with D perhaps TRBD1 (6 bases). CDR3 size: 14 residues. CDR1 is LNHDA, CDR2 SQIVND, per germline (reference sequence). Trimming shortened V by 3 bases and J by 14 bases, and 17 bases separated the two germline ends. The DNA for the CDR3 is TGTGCCAGTAGTATTGGGACAACCTCCGGAACCCTCCACTTT. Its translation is CASSIGTTSGTLHF.

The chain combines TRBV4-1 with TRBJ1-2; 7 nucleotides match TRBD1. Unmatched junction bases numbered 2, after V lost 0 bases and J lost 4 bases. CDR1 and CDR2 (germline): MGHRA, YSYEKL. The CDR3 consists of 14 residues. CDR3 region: CASSQDGTVYGYTF. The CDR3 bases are TGCGCCAGCAGCCAAGATGGGACAGTCTATGGCTACACCTTC.

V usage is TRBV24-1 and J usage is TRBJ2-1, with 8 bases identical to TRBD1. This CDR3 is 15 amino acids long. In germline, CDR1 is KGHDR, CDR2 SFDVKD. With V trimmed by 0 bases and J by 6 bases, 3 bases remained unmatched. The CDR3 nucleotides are TGTGCCACCAGTGATTTGGGGACAGGCGGCAATGAGCAGTTCTTC. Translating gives CATSDLGTGGNEQFF.

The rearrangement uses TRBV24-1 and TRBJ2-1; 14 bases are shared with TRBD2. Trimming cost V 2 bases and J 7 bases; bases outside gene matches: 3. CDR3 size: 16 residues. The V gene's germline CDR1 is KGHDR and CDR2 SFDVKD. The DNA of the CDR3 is TGTGCCACCAGTGATTCGACTAGCGGGAGGGGAAATGAGCAGTTCTTC. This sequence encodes CATSDSTSGRGNEQFF.

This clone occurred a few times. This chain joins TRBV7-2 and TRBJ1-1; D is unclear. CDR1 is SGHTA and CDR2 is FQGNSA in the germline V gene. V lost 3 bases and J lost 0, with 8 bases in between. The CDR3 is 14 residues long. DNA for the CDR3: TGTGCCAGCAGCTTGTTCCCGGTGAACACTGAAGCTTTCTTT. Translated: CASSLFPVNTEAFF.

CDR3 residues: CASSFGLAGADTQYF. As DNA, the CDR3 is TGTGCCAGCAGTTTTGGACTAGCGGGAGCTGATACGCAGTATTTT. The rearrangement links TRBV27 to TRBJ2-3; 13 bases line up with TRBD2. The J segment lost 6 bases and the V segment lost 3 bases, leaving 3 bases of the junction unmatched. CDR1 and CDR2 from the germline V gene are MNHEY and SMNVEV (reference sequence). This CDR3 is built from 15 residues.

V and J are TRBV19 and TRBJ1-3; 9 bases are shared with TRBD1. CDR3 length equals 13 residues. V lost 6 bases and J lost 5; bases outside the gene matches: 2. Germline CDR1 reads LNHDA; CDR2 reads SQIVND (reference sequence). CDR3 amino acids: CASSTGGRNTIYF. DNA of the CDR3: TGTGCCAGTAGCACAGGGGGCAGAAACACCATATATTTT.

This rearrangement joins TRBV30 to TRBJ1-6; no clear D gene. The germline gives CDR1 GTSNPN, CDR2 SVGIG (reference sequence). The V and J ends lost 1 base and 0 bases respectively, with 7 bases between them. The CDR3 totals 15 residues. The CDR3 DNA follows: TGTGCCTGGAGTGGGTCCAGCTCCTATAATTCACCCCTCCACTTT. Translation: CAWSGSSSYNSPLHF.

The CDR3 nucleotides are TGTGCCAGCAGCAACTTCAGGGGAACTAATGAAAAACTGTTTTTT. It yields the protein CASSNFRGTNEKLFF. V and J are TRBV21-1 and TRBJ1-4; the D call in the table, TRBD1, was not verified against the DNA. TRBV21-1 is designated a pseudogene. The CDR3 spans 15 residues.